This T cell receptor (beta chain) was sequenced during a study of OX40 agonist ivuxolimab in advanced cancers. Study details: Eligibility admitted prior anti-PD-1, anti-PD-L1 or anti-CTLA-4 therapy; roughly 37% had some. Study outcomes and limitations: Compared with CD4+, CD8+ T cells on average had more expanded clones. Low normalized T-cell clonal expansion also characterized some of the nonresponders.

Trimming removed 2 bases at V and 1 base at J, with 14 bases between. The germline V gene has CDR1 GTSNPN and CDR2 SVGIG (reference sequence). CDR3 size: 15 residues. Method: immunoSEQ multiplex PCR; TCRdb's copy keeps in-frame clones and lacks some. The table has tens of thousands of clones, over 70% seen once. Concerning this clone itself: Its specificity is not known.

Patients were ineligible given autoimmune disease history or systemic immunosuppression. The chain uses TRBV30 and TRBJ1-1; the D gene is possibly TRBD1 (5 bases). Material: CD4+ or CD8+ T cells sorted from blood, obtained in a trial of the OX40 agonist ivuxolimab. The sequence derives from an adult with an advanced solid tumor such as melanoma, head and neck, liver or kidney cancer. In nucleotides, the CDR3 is TGTGCCTGGAGTCGACGGACACCCGGGAACACTGAAGCTTTCTTT. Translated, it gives CAWSRRTPGNTEAFF.